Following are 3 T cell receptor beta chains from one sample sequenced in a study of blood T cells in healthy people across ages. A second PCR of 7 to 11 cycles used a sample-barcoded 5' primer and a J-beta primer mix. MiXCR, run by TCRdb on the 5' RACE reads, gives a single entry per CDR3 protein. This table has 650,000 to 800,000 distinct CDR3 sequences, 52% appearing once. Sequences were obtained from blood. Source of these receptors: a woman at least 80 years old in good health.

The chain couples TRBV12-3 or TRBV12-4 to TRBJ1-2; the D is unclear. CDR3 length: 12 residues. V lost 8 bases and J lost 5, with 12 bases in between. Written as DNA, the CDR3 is TGTGCCAGCGGGCCGGCGCGGTATGGCTACACCTTC. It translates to CASGPARYGYTF.

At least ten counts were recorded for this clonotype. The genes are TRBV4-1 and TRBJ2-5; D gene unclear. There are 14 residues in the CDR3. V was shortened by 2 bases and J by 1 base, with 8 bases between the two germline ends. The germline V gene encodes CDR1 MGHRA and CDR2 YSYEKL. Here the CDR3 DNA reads TGCGCCAGCAGCCAACTCCCAGGCCAAGAGACCCAGTACTTC. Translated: CASSQLPGQETQYF.

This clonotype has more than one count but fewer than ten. DNA of the CDR3: TGTGCCAGCAGCTTAGAGGGATCAGGAGGGGGCCGACACAATGAGCAGTTCTTC. Translation: CASSLEGSGGGRHNEQFF. The chain combines TRBV7-9 with TRBJ2-1; weak D call: TRBD1 (7 bases). In germline, CDR1 is SEHNR, CDR2 FQNEAQ (reference sequence). The CDR3 spans 18 residues. The V end lost 1 base, the J end lost 5 bases, and 21 bases lay between the germline ends.